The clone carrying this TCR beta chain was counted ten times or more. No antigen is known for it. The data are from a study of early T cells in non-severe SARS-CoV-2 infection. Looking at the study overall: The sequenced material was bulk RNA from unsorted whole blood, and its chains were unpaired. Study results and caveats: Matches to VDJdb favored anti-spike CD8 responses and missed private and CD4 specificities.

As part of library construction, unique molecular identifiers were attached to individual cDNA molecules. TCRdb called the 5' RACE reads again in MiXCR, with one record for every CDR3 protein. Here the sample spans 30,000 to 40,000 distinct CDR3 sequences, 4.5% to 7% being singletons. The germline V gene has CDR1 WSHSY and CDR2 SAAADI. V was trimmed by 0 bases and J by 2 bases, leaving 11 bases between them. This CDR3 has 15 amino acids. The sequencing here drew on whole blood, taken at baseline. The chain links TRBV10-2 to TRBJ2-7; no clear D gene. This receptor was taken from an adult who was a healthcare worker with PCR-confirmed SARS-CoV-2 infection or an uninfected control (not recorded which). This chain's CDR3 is CASSESRTATYEQYF. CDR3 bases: TGCGCCAGCAGTGAGTCGAGAACCGCCACCTACGAGCAGTACTTC.